This T cell receptor beta chain was retrieved from a study of T cell changes during pregnancy in multiple sclerosis. The table came from immunoSEQ multiplex PCR; TCRdb's copy has only in-frame clones and leaves some out. Of around 45,000 clones in the sample, 91% were seen once. Germline V gene lookup returns CDR1 MRHNA and CDR2 SNTAGT. This CDR3 contains 15 residues. V was pared by 5 bases and J by 2 bases, with 14 bases between. This clone came up a few times. The source material was CD4+ T cells from peripheral blood mononuclear cells, sampled before pregnancy. This TCR was sampled from a female donor with multiple sclerosis, enrolled in a pregnancy study. V and J are TRBV6-4 and TRBJ2-3; D gene uncertain. CDR3 amino acids: CASSYRSLDTDTQYF. The CDR3 coding sequence is TGTGCCAGCAGTTACCGCTCTTTAGACACAGATACGCAGTATTTT.